This TCR beta chain was found in a study of T cell changes during pregnancy in multiple sclerosis. V shed 6 bases and J 6 bases; nucleotides not matched to a gene: 11. CDR1 MDHEN and CDR2 SYDVKM come from the germline V gene. The CDR3 totals 14 residues. The assay was immunoSEQ multiplex PCR, and TCRdb's table has in-frame clones only and misses some. The sample consists of about 40,000 clones, 75% to 95% of them appearing once. This chain links TRBV28 with TRBJ2-7, with 7 bases identical to TRBD2. The sample here was CD4+ T cells from peripheral blood mononuclear cells, taken in the third trimester of pregnancy. The TCR sequence derives from a female donor with multiple sclerosis, enrolled in a pregnancy study. The CDR3 bases are TGTGCCAGCAGGATAGCTGGGAGCGGGACCGAGCAGTACTTC. This gives the protein CASRIAGSGTEQYF. Full variable domain (rest looked up from reference TRBV28 and TRBJ2-7): DVKVTQSSRYLVKRTGEKVFLECVQDMDHENMFWYRQDPGLGLRLIYFSYDVKMKEKGDIPEGYSVSREKKERFSLILESASTNQTSMYLCASRIAGSGTEQYFGPGTRLTVT.